These 29 T cell receptor beta chains share one sample of origin, sequenced in a study of regulatory T cells in long-lasting Graves disease. Time point given: newly diagnosed GD, antithyroid drugs for less than 3 months. RNA isolated from PBMCs was used to make the TCR library. HTBI primers from iRepertoire and Arm-PCR of CDR3 regions yielded the TCR beta libraries. From the multiplex PCR reads, TCRdb called clonotypes with MiXCR, one entry per CDR3 protein. The repertoire holds about 560,000 distinct CDR3 sequences, with 15% to 20% as singletons. These records were also assigned to another study, of T cells in Graves' hyperthyroidism and ophthalmopathy.

This sample comprised peripheral blood mononuclear cells (PBMCs), obtained at new diagnosis, from a patient treated with antithyroid drugs. These receptors all stem from a man between 18 and 29 years old with Graves disease.

This clonotype came up a few times. The chain recombines TRBV13 with TRBJ2-3; a possible D gene is TRBD2 (5 bases). CDR1 and CDR2 from the germline V gene are PRHDT and FYEKMQ (reference sequence). V lost 2 bases and J 4 bases, leaving 13 bases between the germline ends. The CDR3 spans 15 residues. The CDR3 sequence is CASSLRVLRADTQYF. CDR3 in DNA: TGTGCCAGCAGCTTAAGGGTATTGAGGGCAGATACGCAGTATTTT.

The sample holds many counts of this clonotype. The rearrangement joins TRBV28 to TRBJ2-7, with TRBD2 identical over 9 bases. V lost 6 bases and J lost 4; bases outside the gene matches: 7. This CDR3 has 14 residues. Germline CDR1 is MDHEN and CDR2 is SYDVKM. This CDR3 reads CASRPTSGRYEQYF. DNA for the CDR3: TGTGCCAGCAGGCCGACTAGCGGAAGATACGAGCAGTACTTC.

The V gene is TRBV20-1, the J gene TRBJ2-1; perhaps D is TRBD1 or TRBD2 (5 bases each). Germline CDR1 is DFQATT and CDR2 is SNEGSKA (reference sequence). The CDR3 extends over 13 amino acids. V was shortened by 5 bases and J by 5 bases, with 13 bases between the two germline ends. In DNA, the CDR3 is TGCAGTGCTCCGGGACCATTTAACAATGAGCAGTTCTTC. This codes for CSAPGPFNNEQFF.

This clonotype was seen many times. The chain combines TRBV29-1 with TRBJ2-1; D is possibly TRBD1 or TRBD2 (5 bases each). Germline V gene sequence: CDR1 SQVTM, CDR2 ANQGSEA. The CDR3 sequence is 13 residues long. DNA for the CDR3: TGCAGTCATCGGGACGGCTCCTACAATGAGCAGTTCTTC. This gives the protein CSHRDGSYNEQFF.

This chain links TRBV18 with TRBJ2-1, with 12 bases that match TRBD2. The V gene end was trimmed by 4 bases and the J gene end by 1 base; junction bases not matched to a gene: 5. Germline assignment: CDR1 KGHSH and CDR2 LQKENI. The CDR3 has 17 amino acids. The CDR3 reads CASSRTSGMVSYNEQFF. The CDR3 DNA follows: TGTGCCAGCTCACGGACTAGCGGGATGGTTTCCTACAATGAGCAGTTCTTC.

This clonotype appeared many times. The CDR3 loop reads CASTKTTGSSYNEQFF. CDR3 nucleotides: TGTGCCAGCACCAAAACGACAGGGAGCTCCTACAATGAGCAGTTCTTC. The chain combines TRBV27 with TRBJ2-1; TRBD1 matches 7 bases. CDR3 length: 16 amino acids. CDR1 and CDR2 from the germline V gene are MNHEY and SMNVEV (reference sequence). V trimming: 7 bases; J trimming: 0 bases; junction bases outside the gene matches: 9.

This clonotype was seen repeatedly, ten times or more. CDR3 residues: CASSYQDGAEQFF. The CDR3 DNA is TGTGCCAGCAGTTACCAGGACGGGGCGGAGCAGTTCTTC. The chain uses TRBV6-5 and TRBJ2-1; D may correspond to TRBD1 or TRBD2 (5 bases each). With 2 bases removed from V and 10 bases from J, the gap between germline ends came to 12 bases. CDR1 and CDR2 from the germline V gene are MNHEY and SVGAGI. The CDR3 runs 13 residues.

This chain joins TRBV30 and TRBJ2-7; possible D gene TRBD2, 6 bases. The CDR3 runs to 13 residues. Germline V gene sequence: CDR1 GTSNPN, CDR2 SVGIG (reference sequence). Between the trimmed V and J ends, which lost 3 bases and 5 bases, there was a span of 14 bases. The DNA of the CDR3 is TGTGCCTGGAGCCCCGGGGACTTAAACGAGCAGTACTTC. It is translated as CAWSPGDLNEQYF. Combining the CDR3 with reference TRBV30 and TRBJ2-7 gives the whole variable domain SQTIHQWPATLVQPVGSPLSLECTVEGTSNPNLYWYRQAAGRGLQLLFYSVGIGQISSEVPQNLSASRPQDRQFILSSKKLLLSDSGFYLCAWSPGDLNEQYFGPGTRLTVT.

This clonotype has a handful of counts. V usage is TRBV11-2 and J usage is TRBJ1-6; no clear D gene. The germline V gene has CDR1 SGHAT and CDR2 FQNNGV. V was shortened by 5 bases and J by 10 bases, with 18 bases between the two germline ends. The CDR3 has 15 residues. DNA for the CDR3: TGTGCCAGCAGCCCCATGACGTCGGGTTGGTCACCCCTCCACTTT. It is translated as CASSPMTSGWSPLHF.

This rearrangement joins TRBV4-1 to TRBJ2-5, with a weak D call TRBD1 (6 bases). The CDR3 loop spans 14 amino acids. V lost 2 bases, J lost 4 bases, and 11 bases lay in between. In germline, CDR1 is MGHRA, CDR2 YSYEKL. In DNA form, the CDR3 reads TGCGCCAGCAGCCAACCTGACAGGCGAGAGACCCAGTACTTC. It yields the protein CASSQPDRRETQYF.

This clonotype appeared many times. The chain combines TRBV7-9 with TRBJ2-3; D assignment may be TRBD1 or TRBD2 (6 bases each). Germline CDR1 is SEHNR and CDR2 is FQNEAQ (reference sequence). The CDR3 runs 15 residues. Trimming removed 5 bases at V and 3 bases at J, with 15 bases between. CDR3 in DNA: TGTGCCAGCAGCCTTAGATGGGGGGCGACAGATACGCAGTATTTT. Translating gives CASSLRWGATDTQYF.

This clonotype was counted ten times or more. This chain links TRBV7-9 with TRBJ1-1; D gene unclear. CDR1 is SEHNR and CDR2 is FQNEAQ in the germline V gene (reference sequence). CDR3 size: 16 residues. Trimming cost V 5 bases and J 3 bases, with 19 bases left between them. CDR3: CASSPLGRATDTEAFF. The CDR3 DNA follows: TGTGCCAGCAGCCCCCTGGGAAGGGCCACCGACACTGAAGCTTTCTTT.

This clonotype was seen a handful of times. The gene calls are TRBV20-1 and TRBJ2-7; TRBD2 matches 13 bases. The CDR3 totals 15 residues. Germline V CDR1 and CDR2: DFQATT, SNEGSKA (reference sequence). With V trimmed by 4 bases and J by 3 bases, 6 bases remained unmatched. The CDR3 protein is CSANAGTSGIYEQYF. In DNA, the CDR3 is TGCAGTGCTAACGCCGGGACTAGCGGGATCTACGAGCAGTACTTC.

This clonotype came up a few times. The germline gene is not matched at one end of the junction; a read error may be the cause. This sequence joins TRBV5-1 and TRBJ1-1; D is undetermined. This CDR3 is built from 15 residues. Germline V gene lookup returns CDR1 SGHRS and CDR2 YFSETQ. The CDR3 is CASSELGPANTEALF. CDR3 sequence (DNA): TGCGCCAGCAGCGAGCTAGGGCCGGCGAACACTGAAGCTCTCTTT.

The table lists this clonotype with a few counts. This chain links TRBV27 with TRBJ1-2, with D uncertain. This CDR3 contains 13 residues. The germline V gene encodes CDR1 MNHEY and CDR2 SMNVEV (reference sequence). Trimming stripped 0 bases from V and 4 bases from J, with 6 bases between. CDR3 residues: CASSLSMFYGYTF. In DNA, the CDR3 is TGTGCCAGCAGTTTATCAATGTTCTATGGCTACACCTTC.

This clonotype was recorded many times. J is TRBJ2-7 and V is TRBV30, with D hard to call. Germline CDR1 GTSNPN, CDR2 SVGIG (reference sequence). The CDR3 is 12 amino acids. Between the trimmed V and J ends, which lost 2 bases and 5 bases, there was a span of 10 bases. The CDR3 loop is CAWSPHGHEQYF. The CDR3 DNA sequence: TGTGCCTGGAGTCCCCATGGGCACGAGCAGTACTTC.

In this sample, this clonotype turned up many times. The chain couples TRBV12-3 or TRBV12-4 to TRBJ2-1; no clear D. V was shortened by 7 bases and J by 2 bases, with 12 bases between the two germline ends. This CDR3 comprises 14 residues. This CDR3 is CASNHGVPYNEQFF. CDR3 coding DNA: TGTGCCAGCAACCATGGGGTGCCCTACAATGAGCAGTTCTTC.

This clonotype came up a few times. This chain connects TRBV7-9 to TRBJ2-5, with no clear D. CDR1 is SEHNR, CDR2 FQNEAQ, per germline (reference sequence). Trimming removed 2 bases from V and 0 bases from J, with 10 bases in between. The CDR3 is 15 amino acids. CDR3 residues: CASSLSTWYQETQYF. The CDR3 bases are TGTGCCAGCAGCTTATCGACATGGTACCAAGAGACCCAGTACTTC.

In its sample, this clonotype was seen many times. The chain joins TRBV11-2 to TRBJ2-3, with no clear D. The CDR3 is 14 residues long. The germline gives CDR1 SGHAT, CDR2 FQNNGV. With 3 bases removed from V and 0 bases from J, the gap between germline ends came to 7 bases. DNA for the CDR3: TGTGCCAGCAGCTTCTCGGGCAGCACAGATACGCAGTATTTT. Amino acids: CASSFSGSTDTQYF.

In its sample, this clonotype was seen many times. CDR3 DNA: TGTGCCAGCAGTGATTACAGGGGGCTTTCGGAGCAGTACTTC. Protein: CASSDYRGLSEQYF. The chain carries TRBV2 and TRBJ2-7; TRBD1 agrees at 9 bases. The CDR3 covers 14 residues. The germline CDR1 and CDR2 sequences are SNHLY and FYNNEI. J lost 7 bases, V lost 3 bases, and 7 bases had no gene match.

This clonotype came up a few times. CDR3: CASSAGTSGRANEQFF. CDR3 bases: TGTGCCAGCAGCGCGGGGACTAGCGGGAGGGCAAATGAGCAGTTCTTC. The chain couples TRBV9 to TRBJ2-1, with TRBD2 matching 16 bases. The V and J ends lost 3 bases and 7 bases, in that order; junction bases with no gene match: 4. The germline CDR1 and CDR2 sequences are SGDLS and YYNGEE. The CDR3 is made up of 16 amino acids.

This clonotype was counted ten times or more. The chain employs TRBV7-9 and TRBJ2-3; a weak D match, TRBD2 (6 bases). CDR3 length: 16 amino acids. Germline assignment: CDR1 SEHNR and CDR2 FQNEAQ (reference sequence). The V end was cut by 3 bases, the J end by 0 bases, with 13 bases between. CDR3 nucleotides: TGTGCCAGCAGCTTGGGGCTAGCGCCTAGCACAGATACGCAGTATTTT. It encodes CASSLGLAPSTDTQYF.

This clonotype appeared many times. This chain connects TRBV6-2 or TRBV6-3 to TRBJ1-1; D might be TRBD1 (5 bases). The germline gives CDR1 MNHEY, CDR2 SVGEGT. The CDR3 spans 15 residues. Between the trimmed V and J ends, which lost 0 bases and 4 bases, there was a span of 12 bases. Written as DNA, the CDR3 is TGTGCCAGCAGTTACTCGATTAACGGGGGCACTGAAGCTTTCTTT. This codes for CASSYSINGGTEAFF.

This clonotype was seen a handful of times. The chain uses TRBV3-1 and TRBJ2-1; D is perhaps TRBD1 or TRBD2 (5 bases each). With 0 bases removed from V and 13 bases from J, the gap between germline ends came to 10 bases. Germline CDR1 and CDR2: LGHDT and YNNKEL (reference sequence). The CDR3 length is 12 residues. CDR3 in DNA: TGTGCCAGCAGCCAAGAGGGGGTCAGACAGTTCTTC. Encoded protein: CASSQEGVRQFF.

This clonotype was picked up many times. The J gene is TRBJ2-7, the V gene TRBV30; D is undetermined. The CDR3 contains 11 residues. Germline V lookup: CDR1 GTSNPN, CDR2 SVGIG (reference sequence). Deletions cut 1 base from V and 6 bases from J, with 7 bases between. CDR3 region: CAWSEPGEQYF. The CDR3 nucleotides read TGTGCCTGGAGTGAACCGGGCGAGCAGTACTTC.

This clonotype has at least ten counts. Germline and junction disagree at one end, which may indicate a read error. The chain recombines TRBV30 with TRBJ2-1, with TRBD2 as a possible D gene (5 bases). Germline lookup yields CDR1 GTSNPN and CDR2 SVGIG (reference sequence). The CDR3 is 12 amino acids. CDR3 sequence reads: CAWSEGSGIRVF. In nucleotides, the CDR3 is TGTGCCTGGAGTGAGGGATCGGGGATAAGGGTCTTC.

In its sample, this clonotype was seen a few times. The rearrangement links TRBV5-1 to TRBJ1-1, with TRBD1 as a possible D gene (6 bases). Germline V gene lookup returns CDR1 SGHRS and CDR2 YFSETQ. CDR3 size: 14 residues. V gave up 0 bases and J gave up 4 bases, with 10 bases separating them. This CDR3 is CASSLAGALTEAFF. In DNA, the CDR3 is TGCGCCAGCAGCTTGGCAGGGGCCCTCACTGAAGCTTTCTTT.

This clonotype occurred a few times. The chain employs TRBV7-8 and TRBJ2-7, with D hard to call. Trimming took 0 bases from V and 6 from J, leaving 12 bases between them. The germline V gene has CDR1 SGHVS and CDR2 FQNEAQ. The CDR3 extends over 14 amino acids. The chain's CDR3 is CASSLARPGIEQYF. The CDR3 nucleotides are TGTGCCAGCAGCTTAGCCCGGCCCGGAATCGAGCAGTACTTC.

This chain uses TRBV5-1 with TRBJ1-6; 8 nucleotides line up with TRBD1. Germline values: CDR1 SGHRS, CDR2 YFSETQ. With 2 bases clipped from V and 4 bases from J, the junction kept 2 bases outside the gene matches. The CDR3 runs to 15 residues. In DNA, the CDR3 is TGCGCCAGCAGCTTACAGGGGGGGTATAATTCACCCCTCCACTTT. Encoded protein: CASSLQGGYNSPLHF. Full variable domain (remainder filled in from reference TRBV5-1 and TRBJ1-6): KAGVTQTPRYLIKTRGQQVTLSCSPISGHRSVSWYQQTPGQGLQFLFEYFSETQRNKGNFPGRFSGRQFSNSRSEMNVSTLELGDSALYLCASSLQGGYNSPLHFGNGTRLTVT.